The rows below give T cell receptor beta chains drawn from one sample of a study of blood T cell repertoires in COVID-19. Assay used: immunoSEQ multiplex PCR; TCRdb lists only in-frame clones, some missing. The table shows around 150,000 clones, with under 90% occurring only once. Sequencing input: PBMCs or T cells enriched from blood (not recorded which). These receptors all stem from a woman in her fifties or sixties who had recovered from COVID-19. Each CDR3 is given with its conserved first and last residue. The D gene is left open where the match is weak. A row's size may be missing; if present it is once, few, many or a size class.

size | D | J | V | DNA | CDR3
. | TRBD1 | TRBJ2-3 | TRBV9 | TGTGCCAGCAGCGTAGATACAGGGGGCGCAGATACGCAGTATTTT | CASSVDTGGADTQYF
. | . | TRBJ2-5 | TRBV21-1 | TGTGCCAGCAGTCTCCTAGAAAGGTCGTCAGAGACCCAGTACTTC | CASSLLERSSETQYF
. | TRBD1 | TRBJ1-1 | TRBV6-5 | TGTGCCAGCAGTTACCAAGACAGGGGGACCCGTGAAGCTTTCTTT | CASSYQDRGTREAFF
. | TRBD2 | TRBJ2-2 | TRBV7-2 | TGTGCCAGCAGCGGAGGACTAGCGGGGGGAAGCGGGGAGCTGTTTTTT | CASSGGLAGGSGELFF
. | TRBD1 | TRBJ1-1 | TRBV29-1 | TGCAGCGTTGATAAGACAGGGTCTGAAGCTTTCTTT | CSVDKTGSEAFF
. | . | TRBJ1-5 | TRBV6-1 | TGTGCCAGCAGTGAAGAGGTGTCAGGAAATCAGCCCCAGCATTTT | CASSEEVSGNQPQHF
. | . | TRBJ1-5 | TRBV7-2 | TGTGCCAGCAGCTTAGAGGGGTCAGAGAGCAATCAGCCCCAGCATTTT | CASSLEGSESNQPQHF
. | . | TRBJ1-1 | TRBV14 | TGTGCCAGCAGCGCGCCCTCCAGGGGACCTAACACTGAAGCTTTCTTT | CASSAPSRGPNTEAFF
. | TRBD2 | TRBJ2-7 | TRBV4-2 | TGTGCCAGCAGCCAAGAAGCTCGCGGGGGAAACTACGAGCAGTACTTC | CASSQEARGGNYEQYF
. | . | TRBJ1-4 | TRBV19 | TGTGCCAGTAGTATATTGCAGGCTGAAAAACTGTTTTTT | CASSILQAEKLFF
. | TRBD1 | TRBJ2-7 | TRBV14 | TGTGCCAGCAGCCAAGGAGCTTGGACAGGCCTCTACGAGCAGTACTTC | CASSQGAWTGLYEQYF
. | . | TRBJ2-6 | TRBV19 | TGTGCCAGTAGTATAGCTACAGGGAACTCTGGGGCCAACGTCCTGACTTTC | CASSIATGNSGANVLTF
. | TRBD1 | TRBJ2-7 | TRBV30 | TGTGCCTGGAGTCTCAAGGGGGCGCAGTACGAGCAGTACTTC | CAWSLKGAQYEQYF
. | TRBD1 | TRBJ1-2 | TRBV6-5 | TGTGCCAGCAGGACCCCGGGGACAGGGCATGGCTACACCTTC | CASRTPGTGHGYTF
. | TRBD1 | TRBJ1-1 | TRBV19 | TGTGCCAGTAGTCATACCGGGACAGGGACTGAAGCTTTCTTT | CASSHTGTGTEAFF
. | . | TRBJ1-1 | TRBV6-4 | TGTGCCAGCAGTGACTCCAGGTTAGGCACTGAAGCTTTCTTT | CASSDSRLGTEAFF
. | TRBD1 | TRBJ2-7 | TRBV10-3 | TGTGCCATCAGTGTGGGACAGCAGCACGAGCAGTACTTC | CAISVGQQHEQYF
. | TRBD2 | TRBJ2-1 | TRBV5-1 | TGCGCCAGCGGGGACTATTACAATGAGCAGTTCTTC | CASGDYYNEQFF
. | TRBD1 | TRBJ1-5 | TRBV3-1/TRBV3-2 | TGTGCCAGCAGTAGGACAGGGAGCGGTCAGCCCCAGCATTTT | CASSRTGSGQPQHF
. | TRBD1 | TRBJ1-2 | TRBV5-1 | TGCGCCAGCAGATCACTCCGGGACAGGGGGTATGGCTACACCTTC | CASRSLRDRGYGYTF
. | TRBD1 | TRBJ2-7 | TRBV6-1 | TGTGCCAGCAGTGAAGACAGGGGGCTCTCCTACGAGCAGTACTTC | CASSEDRGLSYEQYF
. | TRBD1 | TRBJ1-2 | TRBV2 | TGTGCCAGCTGTACCGGGACAGGGGGCTTCGGCTATGGCTACACCTTC | CASCTGTGGFGYGYTF
. | . | TRBJ1-5 | TRBV2 | TGTGCCAGCAGCTTTACAGAGATCAGCAATCAGCCCCAGCATTTT | CASSFTEISNQPQHF
. | TRBD1 | TRBJ2-7 | TRBV5-4 | TGTGCCAGCAGTCCCGGGACAGGTGCCTACGAGCAGTACTTC | CASSPGTGAYEQYF
. | . | TRBJ2-1 | TRBV29-1 | TGCAGCGTTGGGGTAGCGGCCCTCAATGAGCAGTTCTTC | CSVGVAALNEQFF
few | . | TRBJ1-1 | TRBV7-2 | TGTGCCAGCAGCCCAGGGGTGACTGAAGCTTTCTTT | CASSPGVTEAFF
. | TRBD2 | TRBJ2-5 | TRBV5-1 | TGCGCCAGCAGCTACGGGACTAGCGGGGAGGAGACCCAGTACTTC | CASSYGTSGEETQYF
. | . | TRBJ1-1 | TRBV7-8 | TGTGCCAGCAGCTTACAGGGGAATGGTGAAGCTTTCTTT | CASSLQGNGEAFF
. | . | TRBJ2-7 | TRBV12-3/TRBV12-4 | TGTGCCAGCAGTTACACAGGGAACGAGCAGTACTTC | CASSYTGNEQYF
. | . | TRBJ1-2 | TRBV24-1 | TGTGCCACCAGTGATCCCCTCCTATATGGCTACACCTTC | CATSDPLLYGYTF
. | . | TRBJ2-5 | TRBV6-5 | TGTGCCAGCAGAACAGGGTTTGGGTTAGAGACCCAGTACTTC | CASRTGFGLETQYF
. | TRBD2 | TRBJ2-7 | TRBV5-1 | TGCGCCAGCAGCCCGGGGACTAGCTTGTCCTACGAGCAGTACTTC | CASSPGTSLSYEQYF
. | TRBD1 | TRBJ1-6 | TRBV6-2/TRBV6-3 | TGTGCCAGCAGTCGGCAGGGGGAGAATTCACCCCTCCACTTT | CASSRQGENSPLHF
. | TRBD1 | TRBJ2-7 | TRBV4-1 | TGCGCCAGCAGCCAAGGACAGGGGGTATCGTACGAGCAGTACTTC | CASSQGQGVSYEQYF
. | TRBD2 | TRBJ2-2 | TRBV4-1 | TGCGCCAGCAGCCGCGGACTAGCGGGCGCGGGCACCGGGGAGCTGTTTTTT | CASSRGLAGAGTGELFF
. | TRBD2 | TRBJ2-3 | TRBV5-4 | TGTGCCAGCAGCCCCCAGGGAGGGGCGAGAGCAGATACGCAGTATTTT | CASSPQGGARADTQYF
. | TRBD1 | TRBJ1-1 | TRBV6-1 | TGTGCCAGCAGTGAGGACAGGGGAGATGAAGCTTTCTTT | CASSEDRGDEAFF
. | TRBD1 | TRBJ2-5 | TRBV18 | TGTGCCAGCTCTCGGGACAGGGGGCGACAAGAGACCCAGTACTTC | CASSRDRGRQETQYF
once | . | TRBJ1-1 | TRBV3-1/TRBV3-2 | TGTGCCAGCAGTCCGGGACGGGGAGGTGAAGCTTTCTTT | CASSPGRGGEAFF
. | . | TRBJ2-3 | TRBV18 | TGTGCCAGCTCACCAGGAACAGGGTACACCTCAGCAGATACGCAGTATTTT | CASSPGTGYTSADTQYF
. | . | TRBJ2-5 | TRBV6-5 | TGTGCCAGCAGGGATACACAGGGACAAGAGACCCAGTACTTC | CASRDTQGQETQYF
. | . | TRBJ1-1 | TRBV21-1 | TGTGCCAGCAGCGTCGGAGCTGAAGCTTTCTTT | CASSVGAEAFF
. | TRBD2 | TRBJ2-7 | TRBV19 | TGTGCCAGTAGTATGTTAGCGGGGTCCTACGAGCAGTACTTC | CASSMLAGSYEQYF
. | . | TRBJ1-1 | TRBV6-2/TRBV6-3 | TGTGCCAGCAGCGAGACAGCCCAGCATCCCGAAGCTTTCTTT | CASSETAQHPEAFF
once | TRBD1 | TRBJ1-1 | TRBV5-4 | TGTGCCAGCAGCGCCCGGGACAGGGTGCCTGAAGCTTTCTTT | CASSARDRVPEAFF
. | . | TRBJ1-3 | TRBV2 | TGTGCCACCGAATCAGGGTTTGGAAACACCATATATTTT | CATESGFGNTIYF
. | TRBD1 | TRBJ1-1 | TRBV24-1 | TGTGCCACCAGTGAGCCAGGGGGCCCTGAAGCTTTCTTT | CATSEPGGPEAFF
. | TRBD1 | TRBJ1-1 | TRBV12-5 | TGTGCTAGTGGCCCCGACAGGGATCGGACTGAAGCTTTCTTT | CASGPDRDRTEAFF
. | . | TRBJ1-1 | TRBV5-1 | TGCGCCAGCAGCTTGGGACAGATTAACACTGAAGCTTTCTTT | CASSLGQINTEAFF
. | TRBD1 | TRBJ1-2 | TRBV12-5 | TGTGCTAGTGCCATAGAAAGGACAGGGGGCGCTGAGTTCTATGGCTACACCTTC | CASAIERTGGAEFYGYTF
. | TRBD2 | TRBJ2-3 | TRBV5-4 | TGTGCCAGCAGCTTAAGCGGGGGGCCCTTAGATACGCAGTATTTT | CASSLSGGPLDTQYF
. | TRBD1 | TRBJ1-2 | TRBV3-1/TRBV3-2 | TGTGCCAGCAGCCTGACGGACAGGGCAATCTTC | CASSLTDRAIF
. | TRBD2 | TRBJ2-3 | TRBV11-2 | TGTGCCAGCAGCTCGCTAGCGGGGGGGCGAGATACGCAGTATTTT | CASSSLAGGRDTQYF
. | . | TRBJ1-1 | TRBV6-1 | TGTGCCAGCAGTGAACGTGGGGGGGTGAACACTGAAGCTTTCTTT | CASSERGGVNTEAFF
. | TRBD1 | TRBJ2-3 | TRBV5-1 | TGCGCCAGCAGCCCGACAGGGGCAGATACGCAGTATTTT | CASSPTGADTQYF
. | TRBD1 | TRBJ1-2 | TRBV10-2 | TGCGCCAGCAGTACAGGGGTGAGCTATGGCTACACCTTC | CASSTGVSYGYTF
few | . | TRBJ2-1 | TRBV5-6 | TGTGCCAGCAGCTTGGCTTTTCGCTGGGAGGAGTTCTACAATGAGCAGTTCTTC | CASSLAFRWEEFYNEQFF